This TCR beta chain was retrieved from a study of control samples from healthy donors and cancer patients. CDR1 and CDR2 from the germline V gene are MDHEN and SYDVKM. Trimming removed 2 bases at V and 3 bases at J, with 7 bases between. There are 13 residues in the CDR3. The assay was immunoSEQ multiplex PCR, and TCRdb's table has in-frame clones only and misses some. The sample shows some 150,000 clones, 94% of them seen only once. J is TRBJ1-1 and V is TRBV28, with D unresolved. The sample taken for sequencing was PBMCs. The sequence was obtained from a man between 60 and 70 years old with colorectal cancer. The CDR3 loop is CASSLRVHTEAFF. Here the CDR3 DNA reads TGTGCCAGCAGTTTAAGAGTCCACACTGAAGCTTTCTTT.